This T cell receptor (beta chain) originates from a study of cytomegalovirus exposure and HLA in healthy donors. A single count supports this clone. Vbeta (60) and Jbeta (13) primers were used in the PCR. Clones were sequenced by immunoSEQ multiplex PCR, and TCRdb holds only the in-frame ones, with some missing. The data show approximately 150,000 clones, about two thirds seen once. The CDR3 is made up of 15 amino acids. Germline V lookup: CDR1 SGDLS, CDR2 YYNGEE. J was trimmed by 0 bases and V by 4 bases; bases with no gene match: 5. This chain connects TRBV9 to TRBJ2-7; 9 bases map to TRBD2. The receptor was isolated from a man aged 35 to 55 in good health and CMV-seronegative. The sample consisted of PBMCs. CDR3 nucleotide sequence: TGTGCCAGCAGCCCTAGCGGGACTAGCTCCTACGAGCAGTACTTC. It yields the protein CASSPSGTSSYEQYF.